Here is one TCR beta chain with its context. Its antigen is undetermined. V shed 2 bases, J shed 6 bases, and the junction held 4 bases outside the gene matches. CDR1 SGHNT and CDR2 YYREEE come from the germline V gene (reference sequence). The CDR3 consists of 13 residues. The study reverse transcribed the entire isolated RNA, so it sequenced expressed TCRB transcripts. Sequenced by immunoSEQ multiplex PCR; TCRdb stores in-frame clones only, minus some. The table includes under 250,000 clones, 12% to 15% detected once. The source of the sample is a study of beta chain features in type 1 diabetes. Regarding the study as a whole: The naive, central memory and Treg TCRB repertoires looked more alike in patients than they did in healthy donors. Although PCR might favor shorter templates, it would do so equally in patients and controls. Any HLA effect on TCRB rearrangement was left unresolved by small sub-analyses.

The authors obtained over 98% purity in all sorted populations. This clonotype was sampled from a woman aged 40 to 55 in good health. The chain couples TRBV5-4 to TRBJ1-1, with 7 bases identical to TRBD1. The specimen was naive CD4+ T cells from blood. CDR3 in DNA: TGTGCCAGCAGCTTACAGGGGACGGCTGAAGCTTTCTTT. Translation gives CASSLQGTAEAFF.